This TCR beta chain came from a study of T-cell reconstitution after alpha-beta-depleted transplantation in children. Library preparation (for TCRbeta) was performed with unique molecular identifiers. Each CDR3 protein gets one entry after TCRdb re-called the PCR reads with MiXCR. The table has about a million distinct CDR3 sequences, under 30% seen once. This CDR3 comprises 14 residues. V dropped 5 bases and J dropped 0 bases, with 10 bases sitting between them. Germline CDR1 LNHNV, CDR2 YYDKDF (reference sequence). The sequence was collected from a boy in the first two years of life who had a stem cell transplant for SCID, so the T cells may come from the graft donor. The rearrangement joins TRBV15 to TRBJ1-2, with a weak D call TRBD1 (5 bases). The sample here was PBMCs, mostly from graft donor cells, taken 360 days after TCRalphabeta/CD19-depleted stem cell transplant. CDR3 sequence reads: CATSSQETNYGYTF. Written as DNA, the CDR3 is TGTGCCACCAGCTCACAGGAGACTAACTATGGCTACACCTTC. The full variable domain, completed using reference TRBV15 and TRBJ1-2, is DAMVIQNPRYQVTQFGKPVTLSCSQTLNHNVMYWYQQKSSQAPKLLFHYYDKDFNNEADTPDNFQSRRPNTSFCFLDIRSPGLGDTAMYLCATSSQETNYGYTFGSGTRLTVV.